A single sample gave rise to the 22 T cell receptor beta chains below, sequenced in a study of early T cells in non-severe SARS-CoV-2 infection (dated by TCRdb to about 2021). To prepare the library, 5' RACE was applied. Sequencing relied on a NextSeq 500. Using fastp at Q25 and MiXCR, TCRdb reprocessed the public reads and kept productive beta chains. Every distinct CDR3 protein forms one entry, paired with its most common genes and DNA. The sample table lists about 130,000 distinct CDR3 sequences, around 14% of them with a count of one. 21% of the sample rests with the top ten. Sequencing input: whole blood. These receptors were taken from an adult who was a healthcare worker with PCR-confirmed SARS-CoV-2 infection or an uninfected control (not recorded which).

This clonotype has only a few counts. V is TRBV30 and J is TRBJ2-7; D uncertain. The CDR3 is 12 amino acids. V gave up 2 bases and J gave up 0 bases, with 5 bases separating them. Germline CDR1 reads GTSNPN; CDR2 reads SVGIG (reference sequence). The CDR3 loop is CAWSPSSYEQYF. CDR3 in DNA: TGTGCCTGGAGTCCCAGCTCCTACGAGCAGTACTTC. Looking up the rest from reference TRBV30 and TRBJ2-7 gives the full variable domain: SQTIHQWPATLVQPVGSPLSLECTVEGTSNPNLYWYRQAAGRGLQLLFYSVGIGQISSEVPQNLSASRPQDRQFILSSKKLLLSDSGFYLCAWSPSSYEQYFGPGTRLTVT.

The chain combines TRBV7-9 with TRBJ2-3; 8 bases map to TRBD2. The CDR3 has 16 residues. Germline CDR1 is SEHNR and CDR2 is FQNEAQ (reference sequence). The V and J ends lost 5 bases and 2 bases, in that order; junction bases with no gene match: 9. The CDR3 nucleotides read TGTGCCAGCAGCCCCCATCCGGGGGGGGTCACAGATACGCAGTATTTT. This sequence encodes CASSPHPGGVTDTQYF.

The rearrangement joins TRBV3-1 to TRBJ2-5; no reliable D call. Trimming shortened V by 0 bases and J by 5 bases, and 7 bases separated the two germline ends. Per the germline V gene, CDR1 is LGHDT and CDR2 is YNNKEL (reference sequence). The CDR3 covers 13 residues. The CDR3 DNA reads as TGTGCCAGCAGCCAAGATAGTGCGGAGACCCAGTACTTC. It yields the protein CASSQDSAETQYF.

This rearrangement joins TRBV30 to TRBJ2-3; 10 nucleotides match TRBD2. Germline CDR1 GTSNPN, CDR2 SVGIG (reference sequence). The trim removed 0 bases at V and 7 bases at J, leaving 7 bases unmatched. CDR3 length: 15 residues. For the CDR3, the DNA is TGTGCCTGGAGTGTAGGAGCGGGGGGGATGCATACGCAGTATTTT. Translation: CAWSVGAGGMHTQYF. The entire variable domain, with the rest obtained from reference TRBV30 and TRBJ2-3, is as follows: SQTIHQWPATLVQPVGSPLSLECTVEGTSNPNLYWYRQAAGRGLQLLFYSVGIGQISSEVPQNLSASRPQDRQFILSSKKLLLSDSGFYLCAWSVGAGGMHTQYFGPGTRLTVL.

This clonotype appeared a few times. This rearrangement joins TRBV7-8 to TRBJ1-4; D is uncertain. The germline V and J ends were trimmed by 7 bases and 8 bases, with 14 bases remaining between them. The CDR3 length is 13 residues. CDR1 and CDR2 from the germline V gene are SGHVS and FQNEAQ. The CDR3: CASNNSPQEKLFF. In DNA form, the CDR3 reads TGTGCCAGCAATAACTCACCTCAGGAAAAACTGTTTTTT.

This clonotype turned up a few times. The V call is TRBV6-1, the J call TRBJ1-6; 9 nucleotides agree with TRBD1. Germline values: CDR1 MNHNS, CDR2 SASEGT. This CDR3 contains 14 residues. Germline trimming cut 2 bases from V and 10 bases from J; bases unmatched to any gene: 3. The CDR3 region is CASSERTGVSPLHF. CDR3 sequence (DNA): TGTGCCAGCAGTGAACGGACAGGGGTCTCACCCCTCCACTTT.

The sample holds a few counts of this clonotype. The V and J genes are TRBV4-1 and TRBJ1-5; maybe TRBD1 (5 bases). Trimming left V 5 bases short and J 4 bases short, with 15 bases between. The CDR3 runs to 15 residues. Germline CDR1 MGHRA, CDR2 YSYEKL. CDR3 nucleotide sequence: TGCGCCAGCAGCTCCCAGGGCGCGGGGAATCAGCCCCAGCATTTT. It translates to CASSSQGAGNQPQHF.

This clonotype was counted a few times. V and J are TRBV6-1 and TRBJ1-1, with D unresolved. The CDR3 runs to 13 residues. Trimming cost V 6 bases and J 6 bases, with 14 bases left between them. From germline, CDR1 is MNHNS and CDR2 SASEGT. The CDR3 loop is CASRSTQGSEAFF. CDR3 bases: TGTGCCAGCAGATCTACCCAAGGATCTGAAGCTTTCTTT.

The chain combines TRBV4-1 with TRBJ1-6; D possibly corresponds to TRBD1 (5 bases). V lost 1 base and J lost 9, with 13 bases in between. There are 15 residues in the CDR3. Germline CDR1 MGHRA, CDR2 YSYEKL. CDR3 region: CASSQGRGVTSPLHF. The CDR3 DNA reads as TGCGCCAGCAGCCAAGGACGGGGGGTTACTTCACCCCTCCACTTT.

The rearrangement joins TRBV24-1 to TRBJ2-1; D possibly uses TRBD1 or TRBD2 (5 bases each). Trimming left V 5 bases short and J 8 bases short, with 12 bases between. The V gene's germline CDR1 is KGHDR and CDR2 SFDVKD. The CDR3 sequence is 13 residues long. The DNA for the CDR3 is TGTGCCACCAGTGCCCTGTCGGGGCATGAGCAGTTCTTC. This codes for CATSALSGHEQFF.

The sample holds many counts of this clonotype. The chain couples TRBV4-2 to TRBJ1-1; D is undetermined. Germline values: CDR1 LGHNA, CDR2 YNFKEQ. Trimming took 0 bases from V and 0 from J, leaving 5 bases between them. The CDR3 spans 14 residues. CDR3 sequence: CASSQEQLNTEAFF. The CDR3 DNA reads TGTGCCAGCAGCCAAGAACAGTTGAACACTGAAGCTTTCTTT.

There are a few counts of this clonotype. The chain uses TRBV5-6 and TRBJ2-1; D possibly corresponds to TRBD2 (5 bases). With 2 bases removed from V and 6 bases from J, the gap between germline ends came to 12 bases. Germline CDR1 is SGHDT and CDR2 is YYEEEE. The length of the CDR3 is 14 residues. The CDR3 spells CASSFKRFSNEQFF. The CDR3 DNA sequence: TGTGCCAGCAGCTTCAAGCGGTTCAGCAATGAGCAGTTCTTC.

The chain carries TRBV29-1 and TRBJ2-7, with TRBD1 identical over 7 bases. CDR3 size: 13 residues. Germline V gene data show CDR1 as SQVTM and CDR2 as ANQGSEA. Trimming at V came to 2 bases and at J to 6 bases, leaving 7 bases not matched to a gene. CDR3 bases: TGCAGCGTTGAAATAGGGACAGACTCCGAGCAGTACTTC. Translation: CSVEIGTDSEQYF.

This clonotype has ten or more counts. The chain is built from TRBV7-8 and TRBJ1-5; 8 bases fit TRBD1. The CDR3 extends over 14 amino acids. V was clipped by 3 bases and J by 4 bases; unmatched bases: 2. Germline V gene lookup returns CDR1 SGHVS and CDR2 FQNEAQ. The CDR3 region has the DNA TGTGCCAGCAGCTTCGGACAGGGAAATCAGCCCCAGCATTTT. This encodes CASSFGQGNQPQHF. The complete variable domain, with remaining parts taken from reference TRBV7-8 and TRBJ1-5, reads GAGVSQSPRYKVAKRGQDVALRCDPISGHVSLFWYQQALGQGPEFLTYFQNEAQLDKSGLPSDRFFAERPEGSVSTLKIQRTQQEDSAVYLCASSFGQGNQPQHFGDGTRLSIL.

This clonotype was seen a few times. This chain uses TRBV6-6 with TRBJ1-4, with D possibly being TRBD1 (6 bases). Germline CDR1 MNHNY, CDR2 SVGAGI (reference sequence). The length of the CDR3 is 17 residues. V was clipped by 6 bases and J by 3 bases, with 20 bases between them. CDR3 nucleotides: TGTGCCAGCAGCAACACAGGGTACAGGGTGGCTAATGAAAAACTGTTTTTT. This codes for CASSNTGYRVANEKLFF.

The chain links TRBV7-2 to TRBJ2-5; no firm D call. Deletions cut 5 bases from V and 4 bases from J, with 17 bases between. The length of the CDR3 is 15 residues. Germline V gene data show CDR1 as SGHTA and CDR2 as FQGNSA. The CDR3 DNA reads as TGTGCCAGCAGCCCCGAGGAGAGTACGTTAGAGACCCAGTACTTC. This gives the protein CASSPEESTLETQYF. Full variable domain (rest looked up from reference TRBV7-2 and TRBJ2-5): GAGVSQSPSNKVTEKGKDVELRCDPISGHTALYWYRQSLGQGLEFLIYFQGNSAPDKSGLPSDRFSAERTGGSVSTLTIQRTQQEDSAVYLCASSPEESTLETQYFGPGTRLLVL.

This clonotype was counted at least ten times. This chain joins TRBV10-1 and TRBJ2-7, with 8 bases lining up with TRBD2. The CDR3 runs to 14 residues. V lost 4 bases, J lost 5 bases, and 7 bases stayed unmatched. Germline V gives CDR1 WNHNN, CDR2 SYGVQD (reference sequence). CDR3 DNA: TGCGCCAGCAGTGCGAGCCGGGGGGGGGACGAGCAGTACTTC. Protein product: CASSASRGGDEQYF.

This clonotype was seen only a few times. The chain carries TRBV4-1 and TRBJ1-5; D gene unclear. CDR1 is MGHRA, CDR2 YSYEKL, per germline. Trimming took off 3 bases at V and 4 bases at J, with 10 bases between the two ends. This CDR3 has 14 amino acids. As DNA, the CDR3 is TGCGCCAGCAGCCATAATTTGGATAATCAGCCCCAGCATTTT. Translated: CASSHNLDNQPQHF.

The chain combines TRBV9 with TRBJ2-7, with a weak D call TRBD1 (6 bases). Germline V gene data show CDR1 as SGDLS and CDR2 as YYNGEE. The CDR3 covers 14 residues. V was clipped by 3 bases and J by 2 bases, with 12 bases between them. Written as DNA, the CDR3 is TGTGCCAGCAGCGCACAGGGCCAGACCTACGAGCAGTACTTC. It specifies CASSAQGQTYEQYF.

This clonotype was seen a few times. The CDR3 DNA is TGTGCCAGCGGAACAGATACGCAGTATTTT. This translates into CASGTDTQYF. The chain combines TRBV12-3 or TRBV12-4 with TRBJ2-3; D is unclear. This CDR3 has 10 residues. V lost 8 bases, J lost 3 bases, and 3 bases lay in between.

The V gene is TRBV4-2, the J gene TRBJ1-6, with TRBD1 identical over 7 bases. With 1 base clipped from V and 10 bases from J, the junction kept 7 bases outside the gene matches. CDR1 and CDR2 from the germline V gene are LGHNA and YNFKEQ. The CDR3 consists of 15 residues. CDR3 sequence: CASSQVGQPGSPLHF. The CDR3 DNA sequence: TGTGCCAGCAGCCAAGTGGGACAGCCTGGGTCACCCCTCCACTTT.

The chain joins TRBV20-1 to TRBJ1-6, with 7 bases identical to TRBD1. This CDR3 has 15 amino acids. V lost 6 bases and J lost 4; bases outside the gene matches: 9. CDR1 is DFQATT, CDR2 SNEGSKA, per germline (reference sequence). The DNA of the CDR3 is TGCAGTGCCCCAGGGGGGGCTTCGTATAATTCACCCCTCCACTTT. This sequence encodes CSAPGGASYNSPLHF.